Following are 5 T cell receptor beta chains from one sample sequenced in a study of cytomegalovirus exposure and HLA in healthy donors. Generated by immunoSEQ multiplex PCR, the TCRdb table keeps only in-frame clones and is missing some. The repertoire holds about 110,000 clones, with approximately 85% as singletons. The source material was PBMCs. The receptors here all came from a woman under 30 in good health and CMV-seronegative.

CDR3 nucleotide sequence: TGTGCCAGCAGCTTAGCGGGACAGGGGTACGAGCAGTACTTC. This gives the protein CASSLAGQGYEQYF. V is TRBV7-9 and J is TRBJ2-7; 10 nucleotides match TRBD1. V dropped 0 bases and J dropped 4; count of bases not matched to a gene: 0. CDR1 SEHNR and CDR2 FQNEAQ come from the germline V gene (reference sequence). The CDR3 has 14 residues.

The J gene is TRBJ2-7, the V gene TRBV29-1; perhaps TRBD1 as D (6 bases). Germline V CDR1 and CDR2: SQVTM, ANQGSEA. Deletions cut 4 bases from V and 5 bases from J, with 9 bases between. The CDR3 loop spans 11 amino acids. The CDR3 DNA follows: TGCAGCGTTGTGGGGGCCCACGAGCAGTACTTC. This translates into CSVVGAHEQYF.

The V and J genes are TRBV6-5 and TRBJ1-2, with D tentatively TRBD1 (5 bases). V was shortened by 0 bases and J by 7 bases, with 12 bases between the two germline ends. The CDR3 covers 14 residues. The germline CDR1 and CDR2 sequences are MNHEY and SVGAGI. The chain's CDR3 is CASSYSGGSRGYTF. CDR3 nucleotides: TGTGCCAGCAGTTACTCGGGGGGTTCGCGTGGCTACACCTTC.

The chain has TRBV9 and TRBJ1-4; 7 nucleotides line up with TRBD1. CDR1 SGDLS and CDR2 YYNGEE come from the germline V gene. After removal of 0 bases from V and 6 bases from J, the junction contained 5 bases not matched to a gene. CDR3 length equals 15 residues. CDR3 coding DNA: TGTGCCAGCAGCGTAGGTTCCGGGACAGATGAAAAACTGTTTTTT. Protein product: CASSVGSGTDEKLFF.

The chain employs TRBV10-3 and TRBJ2-3, with D perhaps TRBD2 (6 bases). CDR1 is ENHRY and CDR2 is SYGVKD in the germline V gene. The CDR3 is made up of 14 amino acids. V shed 6 bases and J shed 5 bases, with 15 bases lying between them. CDR3 nucleotides: TGTGCCATCAGCGGGACTTTGGAGCGAGATACGCAGTATTTT. Its translation is CAISGTLERDTQYF.